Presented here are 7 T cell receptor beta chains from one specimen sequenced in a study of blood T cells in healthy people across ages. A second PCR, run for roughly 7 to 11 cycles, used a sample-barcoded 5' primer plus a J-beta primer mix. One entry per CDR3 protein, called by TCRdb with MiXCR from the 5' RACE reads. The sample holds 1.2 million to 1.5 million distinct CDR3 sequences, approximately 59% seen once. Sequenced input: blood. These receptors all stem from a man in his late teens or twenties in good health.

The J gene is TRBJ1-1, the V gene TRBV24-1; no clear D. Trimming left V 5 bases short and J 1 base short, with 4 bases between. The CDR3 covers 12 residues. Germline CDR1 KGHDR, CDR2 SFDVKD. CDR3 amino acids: CATSAPNTEAFF. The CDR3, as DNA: TGTGCCACCAGTGCCCCGAACACTGAAGCTTTCTTT.

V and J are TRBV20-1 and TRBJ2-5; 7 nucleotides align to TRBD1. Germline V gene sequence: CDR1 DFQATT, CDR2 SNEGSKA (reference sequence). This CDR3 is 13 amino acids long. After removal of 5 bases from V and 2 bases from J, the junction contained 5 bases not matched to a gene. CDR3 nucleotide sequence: TGCAGTGCTGACCGGGACAGTCAAGAGACCCAGTACTTC. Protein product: CSADRDSQETQYF.

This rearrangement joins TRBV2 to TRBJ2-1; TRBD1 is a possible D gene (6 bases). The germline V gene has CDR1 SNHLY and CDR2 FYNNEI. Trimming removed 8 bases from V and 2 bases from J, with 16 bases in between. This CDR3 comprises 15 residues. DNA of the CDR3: TGTGCCAGCCCCCCAGAGGGACAAACCTACAATGAGCAGTTCTTC. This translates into CASPPEGQTYNEQFF.

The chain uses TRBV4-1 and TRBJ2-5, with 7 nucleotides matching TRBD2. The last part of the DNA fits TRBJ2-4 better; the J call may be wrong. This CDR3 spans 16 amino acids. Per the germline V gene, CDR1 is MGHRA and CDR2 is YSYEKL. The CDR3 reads CASSPKPGTIETIQYF. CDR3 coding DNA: TGCGCCAGCAGCCCGAAACCGGGGACTATCGAAACCATTCAGTACTTC.

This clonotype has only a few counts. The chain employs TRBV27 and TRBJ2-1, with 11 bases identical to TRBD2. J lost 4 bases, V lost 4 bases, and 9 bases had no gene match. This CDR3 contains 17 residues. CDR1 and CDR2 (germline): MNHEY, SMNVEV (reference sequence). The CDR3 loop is CASSSSSGGSWYNEQFF. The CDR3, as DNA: TGTGCCAGCAGTTCGTCTAGCGGGGGGTCTTGGTACAATGAGCAGTTCTTC.

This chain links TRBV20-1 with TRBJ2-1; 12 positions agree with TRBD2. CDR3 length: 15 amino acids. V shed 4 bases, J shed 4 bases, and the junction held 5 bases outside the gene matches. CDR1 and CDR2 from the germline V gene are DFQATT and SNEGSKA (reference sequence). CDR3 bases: TGCAGTGCTATTTCAGGGACTAGCGGGTACAATGAGCAGTTCTTC. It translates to CSAISGTSGYNEQFF.

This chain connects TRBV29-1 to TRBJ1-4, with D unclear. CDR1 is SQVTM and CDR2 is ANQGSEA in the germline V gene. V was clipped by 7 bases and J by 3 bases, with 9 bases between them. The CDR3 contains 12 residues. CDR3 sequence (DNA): TGCAGCGCGGGTATGGCTAATGAAAAACTGTTTTTT. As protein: CSAGMANEKLFF.